Listed here are 27 T cell receptor beta chains from one sample, sequenced in a study of brain T cells in children with intractable seizures. Clones were sequenced by immunoSEQ multiplex PCR, and TCRdb holds only the in-frame ones, with some missing. Of about 340,000 clones in the sample, over 90% were seen once. The time point is: blood from clinic visit 5 months post-surgery; TSC patient then seizure free. The sequences come from peripheral blood, collected roughly 5 months after surgery. The receptors were sampled from a boy less than two years old with tuberous sclerosis and intractable seizures.

The V call is TRBV20-1, the J call TRBJ2-7; TRBD1 matches 9 bases. Germline CDR1 is DFQATT and CDR2 is SNEGSKA (reference sequence). The V and J ends lost 7 bases and 4 bases, in that order; junction bases with no gene match: 2. The CDR3 spans 11 residues. The DNA of the CDR3 is TGCAGTGGGGACAGGGAATACGAGCAGTACTTC. This codes for CSGDREYEQYF.

This clone has only one observation. The chain combines TRBV25-1 with TRBJ1-6, with D unresolved. The CDR3 runs 12 residues. V shed 3 bases and J shed 13 bases, with 10 bases lying between them. Germline loops: CDR1 MGHDK, CDR2 SYGVNS. The CDR3 is CASSDRLGPLHF. CDR3 sequence (DNA): TGTGCCAGCAGTGACAGGCTTGGCCCCCTCCACTTT.

For this clone: The sample contains more than one DNA sequence encoding this CDR3. The genes are TRBV30 and TRBJ1-5; the match to TRBD1 covers 10 bases. V dropped 0 bases and J dropped 5; count of bases not matched to a gene: 1. Germline CDR1 reads GTSNPN; CDR2 reads SVGIG (reference sequence). The CDR3 has 14 amino acids. The CDR3: CAWSVGQGDQPQHF. The CDR3 region has the DNA TGTGCCTGGAGTGTAGGACAGGGGGATCAGCCCCAGCATTTT.

The CDR3 is CASSRTSGASYEQYF. The CDR3 DNA follows: TGTGCCAGCAGCCGGACTAGCGGAGCCTCCTACGAGCAGTACTTC. The chain employs TRBV3-1 (or the pseudogene TRBV3-2) and TRBJ2-7, with TRBD2 matching over 10 bases. Trimming took 4 bases from V and 0 from J; bases not matched to a gene: 3. This CDR3 region has 15 residues. Germline V lookup: CDR1 LGHDT, CDR2 YNNKEL (reference sequence).

The chain uses TRBV5-6 and TRBJ1-5, with a weak D call TRBD1 (5 bases). This CDR3 has 14 residues. Trimming took 0 bases from V and 7 from J, leaving 11 bases between them. Germline V gene sequence: CDR1 SGHDT, CDR2 YYEEEE. For the CDR3, the DNA is TGTGCCAGCAGCTTGGCTGCAGGGCGACAGCCCCAGCATTTT. Translation gives CASSLAAGRQPQHF.

The chain uses TRBV5-1 and TRBJ2-7; either TRBD1 or TRBD2 may supply D (5 bases each). CDR1 is SGHRS and CDR2 is YFSETQ in the germline V gene. V was cut by 0 bases and J by 2 bases, with 9 bases left in between. The CDR3 loop spans 14 amino acids. Here the CDR3 reads CASSLDGGPYEQYF. CDR3 DNA sequence: TGCGCCAGCAGCTTGGATGGGGGACCCTACGAGCAGTACTTC.

V usage is TRBV2 and J usage is TRBJ1-5; the D gene is possibly TRBD1 (5 bases). Germline-derived CDR1 and CDR2 are SNHLY and FYNNEI. CDR3 length: 17 amino acids. V lost 0 bases and J 1 base, leaving 13 bases between the germline ends. CDR3 loop: CASSEAQGRRSNQPQHF. CDR3 bases: TGTGCCAGCAGTGAAGCGCAGGGAAGAAGAAGCAATCAGCCCCAGCATTTT.

The J gene is TRBJ1-1, the V gene TRBV3-1 (or the pseudogene TRBV3-2), with 12 bases lining up with TRBD1. Trimming cost V 1 base and J 5 bases; bases outside gene matches: 11. CDR3 length: 18 amino acids. The germline V gene has CDR1 LGHDT and CDR2 YNNKEL (reference sequence). The CDR3 loop is CASSQGPGTGGARTEAFF. The CDR3 DNA sequence: TGTGCCAGCAGCCAAGGACCCGGGACAGGGGGCGCGAGGACTGAAGCTTTCTTT.

The chain carries TRBV5-4 and TRBJ1-1; maybe TRBD1 (6 bases). V lost 4 bases, J lost 0 bases, and 16 bases lay in between. This CDR3 contains 16 residues. Germline V gene lookup returns CDR1 SGHNT and CDR2 YYREEE (reference sequence). As DNA, the CDR3 is TGTGCCAGCAGCATGGCAGGGGAAGAGGTGAACACTGAAGCTTTCTTT. This codes for CASSMAGEEVNTEAFF.

The chain uses TRBV5-5 and TRBJ2-3; D ambiguous. The CDR3 is 14 amino acids. Trimming shortened V by 4 bases and J by 1 base, and 10 bases separated the two germline ends. CDR1 is SGHKS, CDR2 YYEKEE, per germline (reference sequence). The CDR3 spells CASSPQWGTDTQYF. CDR3 DNA sequence: TGTGCCAGCAGCCCGCAATGGGGCACAGATACGCAGTATTTT. Using reference TRBV5-5 and TRBJ2-3 for the parts outside the CDR3, the full variable domain is DAGVTQSPTHLIKTRGQQVTLRCSPISGHKSVSWYQQVLGQGPQFIFQYYEKEERGRGNFPDRFSARQFPNYSSELNVNALLLGDSALYLCASSPQWGTDTQYFGPGTRLTVL.

The chain employs TRBV24-1 and TRBJ2-5, with TRBD1 matching 7 bases. Germline V gives CDR1 KGHDR, CDR2 SFDVKD. The J segment lost 5 bases and the V segment lost 7 bases, leaving 12 bases of the junction unmatched. This CDR3 has 15 residues. CDR3 sequence: CATRRTGTNAETQYF. The CDR3 nucleotides are TGTGCCACCAGGAGGACAGGAACGAACGCGGAGACCCAGTACTTC.

V and J are TRBV5-6 and TRBJ1-4; D gene unclear. Trimming took off 3 bases at V and 6 bases at J, with 3 bases between the two ends. The CDR3 length is 11 residues. Germline V gene lookup returns CDR1 SGHDT and CDR2 YYEEEE. This CDR3 is CASSYDEKLFF. CDR3 DNA sequence: TGTGCCAGCAGCTACGATGAAAAACTGTTTTTT.

This chain uses TRBV24-1 with TRBJ2-5; D is unclear. In germline, CDR1 is KGHDR, CDR2 SFDVKD. The V and J ends lost 3 bases and 1 base respectively, with 11 bases between them. This CDR3 comprises 15 residues. The CDR3 loop is CATSDAGRPQETQYF. The CDR3 DNA is TGTGCCACCAGTGATGCTGGACGTCCCCAAGAGACCCAGTACTTC.

The chain employs TRBV4-2 and TRBJ2-7; 12 bases line up with TRBD2. CDR1 and CDR2 from the germline V gene are LGHNA and YNFKEQ. The CDR3 sequence is 16 residues long. V dropped 3 bases and J dropped 2; count of bases not matched to a gene: 5. The CDR3 sequence is CASSHSRLAGAYEQYF. The CDR3 DNA is TGTGCCAGCAGCCACTCGCGACTAGCGGGGGCCTACGAGCAGTACTTC.

The chain couples TRBV14 to TRBJ2-7, with D possibly being TRBD2 (6 bases). Germline assignment: CDR1 SGHDN and CDR2 FVKESK. Trimming cost V 0 bases and J 0 bases, with 18 bases left between them. This CDR3 contains 18 residues. CDR3 bases: TGTGCCAGCAGCCAAGATCCTCGTGCGGGGTTAAGCTCCTACGAGCAGTACTTC. It codes for CASSQDPRAGLSSYEQYF.

This chain connects TRBV7-6 to TRBJ1-4, with D possibly being TRBD1 (6 bases). The CDR3 covers 17 residues. The V end lost 0 bases, the J end lost 5 bases, and 16 bases lay between the germline ends. Germline V gene data show CDR1 as SGHVS and CDR2 as FNYEAQ. The CDR3 loop is CASSLAATGQKNEKLFF. The CDR3 coding sequence is TGTGCCAGCAGCTTAGCTGCGACAGGACAGAAAAATGAAAAACTGTTTTTT. The full variable domain, with the rest looked up from reference TRBV7-6 and TRBJ1-4, is GAGVSQSPRYKVTKRGQDVALRCDPISGHVSLYWYRQALGQGPEFLTYFNYEAQQDKSGLPNDRFSAERPEGSISTLTIQRTEQRDSAMYRCASSLAATGQKNEKLFFGSGTQLSVL.

V usage is TRBV28 and J usage is TRBJ1-1; D unresolved. The CDR3 is made up of 14 amino acids. Deletions cut 5 bases from V and 1 base from J, with 11 bases between. Germline V lookup: CDR1 MDHEN, CDR2 SYDVKM. The chain's CDR3 is CASSPHSPNTEAFF. The CDR3 region has the DNA TGTGCCAGCAGTCCTCATTCACCGAACACTGAAGCTTTCTTT. Complete variable domain (other parts from reference TRBV28 and TRBJ1-1): DVKVTQSSRYLVKRTGEKVFLECVQDMDHENMFWYRQDPGLGLRLIYFSYDVKMKEKGDIPEGYSVSREKKERFSLILESASTNQTSMYLCASSPHSPNTEAFFGQGTRLTVV.

The chain uses TRBV23-1 and TRBJ1-5; 7 bases are a match to TRBD1. TRBV23-1 is placed among ORFs of uncertain function. This CDR3 is built from 16 residues. J gave up 1 base and V 3 bases, and 6 bases lay outside the gene matches. CDR3 nucleotides: TGCGCCAGCAGTCAGTATCAGGGGGTGAGCAATCAGCCCCAGCATTTT. Protein: CASSQYQGVSNQPQHF.

The chain uses TRBV7-2 and TRBJ1-6, with TRBD1 matching over 8 bases. The CDR3 has 15 residues. The V and J ends lost 1 base and 8 bases, in that order; junction bases with no gene match: 4. The germline gives CDR1 SGHTA, CDR2 FQGNSA. The CDR3 loop reads CASSLGGTGHSPLHF. CDR3 DNA: TGTGCCAGCAGCTTAGGGGGGACAGGACATTCACCCCTCCACTTT. Combining the CDR3 with reference TRBV7-2 and TRBJ1-6 gives the whole variable domain GAGVSQSPSNKVTEKGKDVELRCDPISGHTALYWYRQSLGQGLEFLIYFQGNSAPDKSGLPSDRFSAERTGGSVSTLTIQRTQQEDSAVYLCASSLGGTGHSPLHFGNGTRLTVT.

The rearrangement uses TRBV5-4 and TRBJ2-1; maybe TRBD2 (6 bases). This CDR3 region has 15 residues. CDR1 and CDR2 from the germline V gene are SGHNT and YYREEE (reference sequence). Trimming left V 0 bases short and J 7 bases short, with 14 bases between. CDR3: CASSLGRERRNEQFF. CDR3 in DNA: TGTGCCAGCAGCTTGGGACGGGAGCGGCGGAATGAGCAGTTCTTC.

The chain couples TRBV10-2 to TRBJ1-2; no firm D call. The CDR3 consists of 13 residues. The V end lost 3 bases, the J end lost 2 bases, and 7 bases lay between the germline ends. Germline V lookup: CDR1 WSHSY, CDR2 SAAADI. The chain's CDR3 is CASSDRWNYGYTF. The CDR3 DNA is TGCGCCAGCAGTGATCGGTGGAACTATGGCTACACCTTC.

This sequence joins TRBV5-1 and TRBJ1-6, with a tentative D call TRBD1 (6 bases). From germline, CDR1 is SGHRS and CDR2 YFSETQ. V lost 0 bases, J lost 5 bases, and 9 bases lay in between. The CDR3 length is 15 residues. In DNA form, the CDR3 reads TGCGCCAGCAGCTTGGAACAGGGCGATAATTCACCCCTCCACTTT. This codes for CASSLEQGDNSPLHF.

This sequence joins TRBV3-1 (or the pseudogene TRBV3-2) and TRBJ2-1, with D unclear. The V end was cut by 1 base, the J end by 1 base, with 11 bases between. The CDR3 totals 16 residues. Looked up from germline, CDR1 is LGHDT and CDR2 is YNNKEL (reference sequence). For the CDR3, the DNA is TGTGCCAGCAGCCAAGCCGCACGACCTTCCTACAATGAGCAGTTCTTC. The encoded protein is CASSQAARPSYNEQFF.

The rearrangement links TRBV11-2 to TRBJ2-1, with unresolved D. Trimming removed 7 bases at V and 0 bases at J, with 16 bases between. The CDR3 has 16 amino acids. The germline gives CDR1 SGHAT, CDR2 FQNNGV. In DNA, the CDR3 is TGTGCCAGCACCCTAGTTGGTACCAGCTCCTACAATGAGCAGTTCTTC. This gives the protein CASTLVGTSSYNEQFF.

Remarks on this clone: Other DNA variants within this sample encode the same CDR3. V gene TRBV7-9 combines with J gene TRBJ2-1; D is unresolved. Looked up from germline, CDR1 is SEHNR and CDR2 is FQNEAQ (reference sequence). V lost 1 base and J 4 bases, leaving 5 bases between the germline ends. The CDR3 is 13 residues long. CDR3 in amino acids: CASSLGQYNEQFF. In DNA form, the CDR3 reads TGTGCCAGCAGCTTAGGTCAGTACAATGAGCAGTTCTTC. Combining the CDR3 with reference TRBV7-9 and TRBJ2-1 gives the whole variable domain DTGVSQNPRHKITKRGQNVTFRCDPISEHNRLYWYRQTLGQGPEFLTYFQNEAQLEKSRLLSDRFSAERPKGSFSTLEIQRTEQGDSAMYLCASSLGQYNEQFFGPGTRLTVL.

The V and J genes are TRBV11-3 and TRBJ1-1; 7 bases are a match to TRBD1. The V and J ends lost 7 bases and 2 bases, in that order; junction bases with no gene match: 7. The CDR3 extends over 14 amino acids. Germline V gene data show CDR1 as SGHNT and CDR2 as YENEEA. CDR3 sequence (DNA): TGTGCCAGCACCCCAGGGACAGCCAACACTGAAGCTTTCTTT. This sequence encodes CASTPGTANTEAFF. Based on the CDR3 plus reference TRBV11-3 and TRBJ1-1, the full variable domain is EAGVVQSPRYKIIEKKQPVAFWCNPISGHNTLYWYLQNLGQGPELLIRYENEEAVDDSQLPKDRFSAERLKGVDSTLKIQPAELGDSAVYLCASTPGTANTEAFFGQGTRLTVV.

The chain is built from TRBV3-1 (or the pseudogene TRBV3-2) and TRBJ2-1, with 15 bases identical to TRBD2. V lost 1 base to trimming and J lost 8 bases; unmatched junction nucleotides: 9. CDR1 and CDR2 (germline): LGHDT, YNNKEL (reference sequence). The CDR3 is 18 amino acids. Here the CDR3 DNA reads TGTGCCAGCAGCCAAGGCTCCGGGACTAGCGGGAGGCGCTATGAGCAGTTCTTC. Its protein product is CASSQGSGTSGRRYEQFF.